This T cell receptor beta chain emerged from a study of CD8+ T cells in alopecia areata. At the level of the study: Treatment ran 6 to 18 months, with 6 months of follow-up afterward.

Findings and caveats of the study: Numerous clones, expanded in lesions, remained in scalp and blood during tofacitinib.

Trimming left V 7 bases short and J 5 bases short, with 11 bases between. The germline V gene has CDR1 MNHEY and CDR2 SVGAGI. The CDR3 covers 12 residues. It was cDNA, reverse transcribed from extracted RNA, that served as the sequencing template. Generated by immunoSEQ multiplex PCR, the TCRdb table keeps only in-frame clones and is missing some. This table holds 150,000 to 200,000 clones, around 56% found once. This clone was seen more than once but under ten times. Antigen unknown. Sample treatment: oral pan-JAK inhibitor, 5-10 mg twice daily. This receptor was taken from a human donor with alopecia areata. The chain links TRBV6-5 to TRBJ1-2; D uncertain. This material consisted of CD4+ T cells sorted from blood, taken at week 4, from a patient treated with tofacitinib. The CDR3 sequence: CASTAGWYGYTF. In nucleotides, the CDR3 is TGTGCCAGCACCGCCGGGTGGTATGGCTACACCTTC.